Here is one T cell receptor beta chain with its context. The antigen is unknown. Germline CDR1 is MNHEY and CDR2 is SMNVEV (reference sequence). The V gene lost 0 bases and the J gene lost 5 bases, with 14 bases spanning the gap. The CDR3 contains 16 residues. The sample belongs to a study of cytomegalovirus exposure and HLA in healthy donors. The study's findings and limits: A later analysis found TCR association rates differed by HLA locus, highest for DRB1 and lowest for HLA-C. After further analysis at a later stage, 16,951 TCR beta sequences were associated with HLA alleles at 0.05 false discovery rate.

A multiplex PCR was run with 60 Vbeta primers and 13 Jbeta primers. Profiled with immunoSEQ multiplex PCR; TCRdb holds only in-frame clones, not every one. The sample has over 150,000 clones, 70% to 75% seen once; the top ten hold around 3%. J is TRBJ1-5 and V is TRBV27, with D unresolved. The clonotype was recovered from a male donor in good health and CMV-seronegative. Material: PBMCs. The CDR3 reads CASSLSGSLWHQPQHF. The CDR3 nucleotides read TGTGCCAGCAGTTTATCTGGCTCCTTATGGCATCAGCCCCAGCATTTT.